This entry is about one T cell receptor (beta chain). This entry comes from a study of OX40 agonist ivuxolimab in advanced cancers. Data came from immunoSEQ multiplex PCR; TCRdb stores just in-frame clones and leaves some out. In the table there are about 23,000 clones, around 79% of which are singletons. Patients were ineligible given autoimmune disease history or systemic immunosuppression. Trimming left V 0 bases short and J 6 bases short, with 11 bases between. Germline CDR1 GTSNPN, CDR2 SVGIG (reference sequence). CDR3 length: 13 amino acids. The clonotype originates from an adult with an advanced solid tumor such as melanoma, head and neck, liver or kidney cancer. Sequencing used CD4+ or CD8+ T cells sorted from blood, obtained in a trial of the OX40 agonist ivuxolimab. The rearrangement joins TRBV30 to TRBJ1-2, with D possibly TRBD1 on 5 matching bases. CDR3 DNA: TGTGCCTGGAGTGTTGCCGGGACGCATGGCTACACCTTC. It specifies CAWSVAGTHGYTF.